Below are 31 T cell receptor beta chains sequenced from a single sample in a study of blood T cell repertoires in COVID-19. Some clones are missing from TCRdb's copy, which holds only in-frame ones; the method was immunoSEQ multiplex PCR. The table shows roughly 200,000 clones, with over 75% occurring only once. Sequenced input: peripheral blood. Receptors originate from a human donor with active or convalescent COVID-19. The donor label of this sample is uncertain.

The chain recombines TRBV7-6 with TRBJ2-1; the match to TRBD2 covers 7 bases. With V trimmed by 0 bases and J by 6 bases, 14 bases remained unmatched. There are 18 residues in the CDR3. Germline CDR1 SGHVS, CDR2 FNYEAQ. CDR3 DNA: TGTGCCAGCAGCTTAGCCACGAGCGGGACCTTAGCAGGCAATGAGCAGTTCTTC. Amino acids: CASSLATSGTLAGNEQFF.

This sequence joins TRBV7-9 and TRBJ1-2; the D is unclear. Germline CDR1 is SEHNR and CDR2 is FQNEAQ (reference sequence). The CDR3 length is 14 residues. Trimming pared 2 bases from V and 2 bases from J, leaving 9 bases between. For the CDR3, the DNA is TGTGCCAGCAGCTTACGTCCGGGAAACTATGGCTACACCTTC. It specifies CASSLRPGNYGYTF.

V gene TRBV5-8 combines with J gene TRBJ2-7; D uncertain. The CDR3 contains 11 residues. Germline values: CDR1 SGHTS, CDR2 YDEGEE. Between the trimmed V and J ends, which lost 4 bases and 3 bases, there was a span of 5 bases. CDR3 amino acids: CASSIVYEQYF. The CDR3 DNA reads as TGTGCCAGCAGCATAGTCTACGAGCAGTACTTC.

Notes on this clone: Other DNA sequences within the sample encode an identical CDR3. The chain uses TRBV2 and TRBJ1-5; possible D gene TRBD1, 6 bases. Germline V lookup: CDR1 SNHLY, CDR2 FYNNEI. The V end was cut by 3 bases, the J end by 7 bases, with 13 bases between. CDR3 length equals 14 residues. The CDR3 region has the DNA TGTGCCAGCAGTGAGAGCGCAGGGGAACAGCCCCAGCATTTT. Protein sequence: CASSESAGEQPQHF.

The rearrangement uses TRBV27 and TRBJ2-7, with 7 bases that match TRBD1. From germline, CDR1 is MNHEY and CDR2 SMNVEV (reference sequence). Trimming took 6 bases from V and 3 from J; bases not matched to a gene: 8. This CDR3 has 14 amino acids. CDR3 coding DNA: TGTGCCAGCAGGATCCAGGGACAGCTCTACGAGCAGTACTTC. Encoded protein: CASRIQGQLYEQYF.

The chain's CDR3 is CASSPRASGATGNTIYF. In DNA form, the CDR3 reads TGTGCCAGCTCACCACGGGCCTCAGGGGCAACTGGAAACACCATATATTTT. The chain links TRBV18 to TRBJ1-3; TRBD1 might be the D (6 bases). V lost 1 base, J lost 2 bases, and 15 bases lay in between. The CDR3 extends over 17 amino acids. The germline V gene has CDR1 KGHSH and CDR2 LQKENI. The full variable domain, completed using reference TRBV18 and TRBJ1-3, is NAGVMQNPRHLVRRRGQEARLRCSPMKGHSHVYWYRQLPEEGLKFMVYLQKENIIDESGMPKERFSAEFPKEGPSILRIQQVVRGDSAAYFCASSPRASGATGNTIYFGEGSWLTVV.

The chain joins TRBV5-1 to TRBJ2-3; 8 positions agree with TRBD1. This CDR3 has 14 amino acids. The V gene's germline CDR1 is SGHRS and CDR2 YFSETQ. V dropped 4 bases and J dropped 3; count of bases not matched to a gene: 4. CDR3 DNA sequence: TGCGCCAGCAGCATCGGACAGGGTACAGATACGCAGTATTTT. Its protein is CASSIGQGTDTQYF.

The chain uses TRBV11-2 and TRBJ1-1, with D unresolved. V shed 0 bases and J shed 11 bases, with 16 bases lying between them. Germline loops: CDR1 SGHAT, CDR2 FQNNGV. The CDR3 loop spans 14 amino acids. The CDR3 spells CASSLDPGRVWAFF. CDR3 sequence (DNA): TGTGCCAGCAGCTTAGATCCGGGAAGGGTGTGGGCTTTCTTT.

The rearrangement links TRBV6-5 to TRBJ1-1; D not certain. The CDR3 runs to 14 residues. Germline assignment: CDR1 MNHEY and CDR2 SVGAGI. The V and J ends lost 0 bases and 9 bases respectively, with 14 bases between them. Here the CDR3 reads CASSYSGGIAKAFF. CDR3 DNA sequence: TGTGCCAGCAGTTACTCGGGAGGGATCGCGAAAGCTTTCTTT.

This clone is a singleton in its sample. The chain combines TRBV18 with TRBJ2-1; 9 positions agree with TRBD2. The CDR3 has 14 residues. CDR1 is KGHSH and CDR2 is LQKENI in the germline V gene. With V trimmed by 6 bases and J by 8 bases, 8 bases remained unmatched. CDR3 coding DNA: TGTGCCAGCTCCCCTTATAGCGGGAGCGATGAGCAGTTCTTC. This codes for CASSPYSGSDEQFF.

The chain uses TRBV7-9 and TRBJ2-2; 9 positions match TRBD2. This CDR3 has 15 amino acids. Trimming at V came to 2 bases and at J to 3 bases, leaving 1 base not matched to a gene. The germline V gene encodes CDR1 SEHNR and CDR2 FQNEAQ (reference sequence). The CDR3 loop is CASSLTSGYTGELFF. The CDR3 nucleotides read TGTGCCAGCAGCTTAACTAGCGGGTACACCGGGGAGCTGTTTTTT.

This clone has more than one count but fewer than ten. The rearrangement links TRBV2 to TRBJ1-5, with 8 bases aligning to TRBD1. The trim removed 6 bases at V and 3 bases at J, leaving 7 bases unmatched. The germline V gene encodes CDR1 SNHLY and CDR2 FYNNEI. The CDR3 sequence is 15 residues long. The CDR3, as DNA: TGTGCCAGCAGCTGGACAGGGTTTTCCAATCAGCCCCAGCATTTT. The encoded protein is CASSWTGFSNQPQHF.

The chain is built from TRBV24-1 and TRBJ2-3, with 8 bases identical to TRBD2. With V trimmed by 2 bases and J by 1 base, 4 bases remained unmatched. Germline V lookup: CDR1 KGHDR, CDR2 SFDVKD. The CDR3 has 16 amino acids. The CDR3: CATSDSLAGRTDTQYF. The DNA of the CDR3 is TGTGCCACCAGTGATTCATTAGCGGGGCGCACAGATACGCAGTATTTT.

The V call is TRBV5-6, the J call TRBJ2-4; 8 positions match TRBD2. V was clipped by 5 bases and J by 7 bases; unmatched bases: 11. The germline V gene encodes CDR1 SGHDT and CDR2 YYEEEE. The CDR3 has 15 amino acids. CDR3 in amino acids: CASRDGTRGRNIQYF. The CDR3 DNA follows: TGTGCCAGCAGGGATGGGACTAGGGGGAGGAACATTCAGTACTTC. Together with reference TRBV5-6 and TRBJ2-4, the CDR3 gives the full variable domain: DAGVTQSPTHLIKTRGQQVTLRCSPKSGHDTVSWYQQALGQGPQFIFQYYEEEERQRGNFPDRFSGHQFPNYSSELNVNALLLGDSALYLCASRDGTRGRNIQYFGAGTRLSVL.

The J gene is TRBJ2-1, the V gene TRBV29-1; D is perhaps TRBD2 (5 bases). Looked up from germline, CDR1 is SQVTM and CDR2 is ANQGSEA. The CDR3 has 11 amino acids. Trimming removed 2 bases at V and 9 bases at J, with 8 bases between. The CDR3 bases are TGCAGCGTTGAATTCAGCGGTGAGCAGTTCTTC. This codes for CSVEFSGEQFF.

The CDR3 DNA reads as TGTGCCAGCAGCCTGGAGGGGCCTCAGGGTCCCGGGGAGCTGTTTTTT. Amino acid sequence: CASSLEGPQGPGELFF. The J gene is TRBJ2-2, the V gene TRBV7-3, with D perhaps TRBD2 (6 bases). In germline, CDR1 is SGHTA, CDR2 FQGTGA. The CDR3 runs 16 residues. Trimming left V 5 bases short and J 6 bases short, with 19 bases between.

The CDR3 nucleotides read TGTGCCAGCAGCTCTAGGAGTAGCGGGAGCGATGAGCAGTTCTTC. The encoded protein is CASSSRSSGSDEQFF. This rearrangement joins TRBV7-9 to TRBJ2-1, with 9 bases matching TRBD2. The ends lost 4 bases at V and 8 bases at J; junction bases unmatched: 9. The CDR3 totals 15 residues. From germline, CDR1 is SEHNR and CDR2 FQNEAQ (reference sequence).

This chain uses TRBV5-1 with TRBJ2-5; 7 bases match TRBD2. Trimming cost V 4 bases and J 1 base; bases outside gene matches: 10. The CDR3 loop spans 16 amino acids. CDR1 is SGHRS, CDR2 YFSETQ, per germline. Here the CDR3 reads CASSPTGASGQETQYF. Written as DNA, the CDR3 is TGCGCCAGCAGCCCTACCGGGGCTAGCGGCCAAGAGACCCAGTACTTC. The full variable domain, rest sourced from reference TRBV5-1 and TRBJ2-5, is KAGVTQTPRYLIKTRGQQVTLSCSPISGHRSVSWYQQTPGQGLQFLFEYFSETQRNKGNFPGRFSGRQFSNSRSEMNVSTLELGDSALYLCASSPTGASGQETQYFGPGTRLLVL.

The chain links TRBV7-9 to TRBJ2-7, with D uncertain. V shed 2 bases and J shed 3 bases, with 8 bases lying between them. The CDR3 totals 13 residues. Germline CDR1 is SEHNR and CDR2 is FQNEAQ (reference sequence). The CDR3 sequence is CASSLSASYEQYF. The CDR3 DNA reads TGTGCCAGCAGCTTAAGCGCAAGCTACGAGCAGTACTTC.

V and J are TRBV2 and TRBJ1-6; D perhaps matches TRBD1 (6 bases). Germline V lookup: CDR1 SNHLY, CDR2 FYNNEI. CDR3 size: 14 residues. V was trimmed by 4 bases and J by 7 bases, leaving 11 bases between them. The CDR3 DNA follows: TGTGCCAGCAGTGGAGGGGGAAGGAATTCACCCCTCCACTTT. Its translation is CASSGGGRNSPLHF.

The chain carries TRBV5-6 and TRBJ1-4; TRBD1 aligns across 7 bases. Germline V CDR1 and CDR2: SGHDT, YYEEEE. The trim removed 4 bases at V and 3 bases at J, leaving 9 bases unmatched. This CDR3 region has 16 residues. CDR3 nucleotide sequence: TGTGCCAGCAGCCCGGGTCCAGGGGGGTCTAATGAAAAACTGTTTTTT. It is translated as CASSPGPGGSNEKLFF. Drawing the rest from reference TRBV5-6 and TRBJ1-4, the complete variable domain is DAGVTQSPTHLIKTRGQQVTLRCSPKSGHDTVSWYQQALGQGPQFIFQYYEEEERQRGNFPDRFSGHQFPNYSSELNVNALLLGDSALYLCASSPGPGGSNEKLFFGSGTQLSVL.

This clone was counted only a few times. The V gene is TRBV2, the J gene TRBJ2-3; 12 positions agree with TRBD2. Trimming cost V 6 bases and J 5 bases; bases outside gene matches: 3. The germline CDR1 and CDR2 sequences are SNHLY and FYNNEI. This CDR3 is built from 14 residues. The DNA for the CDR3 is TGTGCCAGCAGGCGGACTAGCGGGGTAGATACGCAGTATTTT. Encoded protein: CASRRTSGVDTQYF.

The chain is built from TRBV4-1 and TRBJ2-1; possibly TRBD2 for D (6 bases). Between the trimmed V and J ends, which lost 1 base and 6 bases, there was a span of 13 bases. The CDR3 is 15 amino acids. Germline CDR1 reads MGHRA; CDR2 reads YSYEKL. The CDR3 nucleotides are TGCGCCAGCAGCCAAGCGGGGGTAATAGGCAATGAGCAGTTCTTC. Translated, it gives CASSQAGVIGNEQFF.

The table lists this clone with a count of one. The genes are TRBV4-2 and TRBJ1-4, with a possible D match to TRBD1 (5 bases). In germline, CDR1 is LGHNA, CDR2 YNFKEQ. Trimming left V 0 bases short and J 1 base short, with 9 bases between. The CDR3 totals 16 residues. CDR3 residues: CASSQEPGGTNEKLFF. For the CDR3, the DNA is TGTGCCAGCAGCCAAGAGCCGGGGGGAACTAATGAAAAACTGTTTTTT.

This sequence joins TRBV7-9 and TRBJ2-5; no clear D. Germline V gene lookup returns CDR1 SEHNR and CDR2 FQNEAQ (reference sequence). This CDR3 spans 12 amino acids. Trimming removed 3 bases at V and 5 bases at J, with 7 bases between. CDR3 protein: CASSFPLETQYF. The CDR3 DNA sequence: TGTGCCAGCAGCTTCCCTTTGGAGACCCAGTACTTC.

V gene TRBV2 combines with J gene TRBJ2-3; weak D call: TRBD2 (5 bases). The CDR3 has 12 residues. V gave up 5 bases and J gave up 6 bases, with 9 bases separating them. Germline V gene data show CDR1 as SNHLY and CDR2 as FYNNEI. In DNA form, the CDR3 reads TGTGCCAGCAGTCCCAAGCGGGATACGCAGTATTTT. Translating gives CASSPKRDTQYF.

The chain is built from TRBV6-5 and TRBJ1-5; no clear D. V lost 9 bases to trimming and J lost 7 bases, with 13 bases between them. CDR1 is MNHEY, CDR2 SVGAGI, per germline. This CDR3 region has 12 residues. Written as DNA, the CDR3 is TGTGCCAGGATCTCGGGGAACCAGCCCCAGCATTTT. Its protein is CARISGNQPQHF.

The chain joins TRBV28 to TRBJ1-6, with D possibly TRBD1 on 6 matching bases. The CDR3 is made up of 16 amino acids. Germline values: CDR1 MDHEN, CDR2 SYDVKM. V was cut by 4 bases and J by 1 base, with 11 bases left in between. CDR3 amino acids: CASSSQQGSYNSPLHF. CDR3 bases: TGTGCCAGCAGTTCCCAACAGGGATCCTATAATTCACCCCTCCACTTT.

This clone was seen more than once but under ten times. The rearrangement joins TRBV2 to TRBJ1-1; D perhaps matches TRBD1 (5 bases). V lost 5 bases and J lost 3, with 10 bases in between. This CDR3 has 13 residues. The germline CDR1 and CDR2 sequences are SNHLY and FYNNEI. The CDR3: CASSRDFDTEAFF. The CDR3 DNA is TGTGCCAGCAGTCGGGACTTTGACACTGAAGCTTTCTTT.

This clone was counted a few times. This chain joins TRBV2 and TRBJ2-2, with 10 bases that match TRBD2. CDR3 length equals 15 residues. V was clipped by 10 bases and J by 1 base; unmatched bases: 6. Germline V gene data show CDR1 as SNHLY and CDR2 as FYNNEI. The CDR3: CAMGLAQMNTGELFF. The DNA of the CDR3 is TGTGCCATGGGACTAGCGCAAATGAACACCGGGGAGCTGTTTTTT.

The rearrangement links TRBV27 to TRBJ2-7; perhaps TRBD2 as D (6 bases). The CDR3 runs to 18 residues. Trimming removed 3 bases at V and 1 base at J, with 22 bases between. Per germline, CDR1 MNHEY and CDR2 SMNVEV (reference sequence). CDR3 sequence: CASSFRSSRSGVSYEQYF. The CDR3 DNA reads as TGTGCCAGCAGTTTCAGGAGCTCCCGTTCGGGGGTTTCCTACGAGCAGTACTTC.